This T cell receptor (beta chain) was observed in a study of T cells after yellow fever vaccination. This clonotype has only a few counts. Its matching antigen is unknown. The study's findings and limits: Post-booster repertoires again held most primary-vaccination clones (roughly 96% CD4, about 88% CD8). It was the secondary response that reached its peak faster, day 5 versus 15, but it was weaker.

The V and J ends lost 3 bases and 4 bases respectively, with 9 bases between them. The germline V gene has CDR1 MGHDK and CDR2 SYGVNS. This CDR3 is 14 amino acids long. They built TCR cDNA with 5'RACE template switching, a step that put in a universal primer site and UMIs. TCRdb used MiXCR to reprocess the 5' RACE reads, holding one entry per CDR3 protein. The table shows a few hundred thousand distinct CDR3 sequences, with roughly 11% occurring only once. The chain recombines TRBV25-1 with TRBJ1-4; D remains ambiguous. This clonotype was obtained from a man aged 18 to 30 who received the YFV17D yellow fever vaccine. The sample was PBMCs, taken on the day of the first yellow fever vaccination. This chain's CDR3 is CASSDINDNEKLFF. The CDR3 DNA is TGTGCCAGCAGTGATATAAATGATAATGAAAAACTGTTTTTT.